This note documents a single T cell receptor beta chain sequence. Its antigen remains unknown. Other nucleotide sequences from this sample produce the same CDR3. This sample stems from a study of shared clonotypes between healthy human individuals. For the study at large: Three plates each covered CD4 naive and memory; CD8 naive two, CD8 memory one.

Researchers partitioned CD4+ cells into CD45RA+ naive and CD45RA-negative memory subsets. Study results and caveats: Among non-shared clonotypes, generation probabilities were lower than among those shared by all four donors.

Measured with immunoSEQ multiplex PCR; TCRdb has only the in-frame clones, and not every one. Among about 2.4 million clones listed, more than 90% were seen once. The germline gives CDR1 KGHSH, CDR2 LQKENI. The CDR3 is 14 residues long. V shed 3 bases and J shed 1 base, with 10 bases lying between them. The chain couples TRBV18 to TRBJ2-7; D is tentatively TRBD1 or TRBD2 (5 bases each). This receptor was taken from a man aged 18-30 years in good health. Sequenced input: naive CD4+ T cells sorted from blood. This sample's subset: CD45RA+ positively selected. CDR3 loop: CASSPGTVSYEQYF. The CDR3 bases are TGTGCCAGCTCACCCGGGACGGTTTCCTACGAGCAGTACTTC. Complete variable domain (other parts from reference TRBV18 and TRBJ2-7): NAGVMQNPRHLVRRRGQEARLRCSPMKGHSHVYWYRQLPEEGLKFMVYLQKENIIDESGMPKERFSAEFPKEGPSILRIQQVVRGDSAAYFCASSPGTVSYEQYFGPGTRLTVT.